Below, 7 T cell receptor beta chains from the same sample are listed, as sequenced in a study of PD-1 blockade in mismatch repair-deficient tumors. These receptors have no known antigen. Described time point: approximately nine-day in vitro stimulation with candidate neoantigen peptide 5. Clones were sequenced by immunoSEQ multiplex PCR, and TCRdb holds only the in-frame ones, with some missing. The sample has approximately 15,000 clones; approximately 80% are singletons. The input for sequencing was cells cultured in vitro, taken from a patient treated with pembrolizumab. All receptors derive from an adult with mismatch repair-deficient cancer.

The chain employs TRBV19 and TRBJ2-7, with D maybe TRBD2 (5 bases). This CDR3 comprises 14 residues. V lost 5 bases and J 1 base, leaving 12 bases between the germline ends. The germline V gene has CDR1 LNHDA and CDR2 SQIVND (reference sequence). Written as DNA, the CDR3 is TGTGCCAGTAGTCCGGAGCGGCTATCCTACGAGCAGTACTTC. Translation: CASSPERLSYEQYF. Based on the CDR3 plus reference TRBV19 and TRBJ2-7, the full variable domain is DGGITQSPKYLFRKEGQNVTLSCEQNLNHDAMYWYRQDPGQGLRLIYYSQIVNDFQKGDIAEGYSVSREKKESFPLTVTSAQKNPTAFYLCASSPERLSYEQYFGPGTRLTVT.

The chain has TRBV2 and TRBJ1-1; D is uncertain. CDR3 length: 14 residues. CDR1 is SNHLY and CDR2 is FYNNEI in the germline V gene. Trimming removed 4 bases at V and 4 bases at J, with 13 bases between. The CDR3 coding sequence is TGTGCCAGCAGTGCTAGCAACTTCGGCACTGAAGCTTTCTTT. Its protein product is CASSASNFGTEAFF.

This chain links TRBV7-9 with TRBJ1-6; perhaps TRBD1 as D (5 bases). Germline V gives CDR1 SEHNR, CDR2 FQNEAQ (reference sequence). CDR3 length: 12 amino acids. Trimming left V 5 bases short and J 10 bases short, with 9 bases between. CDR3 sequence: CASSLGESPLHF. The CDR3 nucleotides read TGTGCCAGCAGCCTAGGGGAATCACCCCTCCACTTT.

This clone was detected only once. The chain employs TRBV19 and TRBJ2-1, with 7 bases aligning to TRBD2. CDR1 LNHDA and CDR2 SQIVND come from the germline V gene (reference sequence). The J segment lost 0 bases and the V segment lost 5 bases, leaving 4 bases of the junction unmatched. The CDR3 has 15 residues. The CDR3 sequence: CASSRGLSSYNEQFF. The CDR3 bases are TGTGCCAGTAGTCGGGGACTAAGCTCCTACAATGAGCAGTTCTTC.

This clone occurred once. J is TRBJ2-2 and V is TRBV4-1, with a weak D call TRBD2 (6 bases). Looked up from germline, CDR1 is MGHRA and CDR2 is YSYEKL. The CDR3 sequence is 16 residues long. Trimming removed 3 bases from V and 0 bases from J, with 11 bases in between. CDR3 protein: CASSQAGRSNTGELFF. The CDR3 coding sequence is TGCGCCAGCAGCCAGGCGGGACGGTCGAACACCGGGGAGCTGTTTTTT.

CDR3 amino acids: CASSLDPLEKLFF. CDR3 coding DNA: TGTGCCAGCAGCTTGGACCCCCTTGAAAAACTGTTTTTT. The chain links TRBV5-5 to TRBJ1-4, with no clear D. This CDR3 has 13 residues. Trimming removed 0 bases from V and 7 bases from J, with 7 bases in between. The V gene's germline CDR1 is SGHKS and CDR2 YYEKEE (reference sequence).

The chain combines TRBV7-3 with TRBJ2-2; 9 positions match TRBD2. CDR3 length: 14 residues. The germline V gene has CDR1 SGHTA and CDR2 FQGTGA. Germline trimming cut 4 bases from V and 6 bases from J; bases unmatched to any gene: 3. The DNA of the CDR3 is TGTGCCAGCAGCTACGGCGGGAGGGCCGGGGAGCTGTTTTTT. Amino acids: CASSYGGRAGELFF.